The rows below give T cell receptor beta chains drawn from one sample of a study of shared clonotypes between healthy human individuals. Clones were read by immunoSEQ multiplex PCR, and TCRdb kept only the in-frame ones, dropping some. The sample comprises some 490,000 clones, more than 65% of which are singletons, and about 13% rests with the top ten. The specimen sequenced was PBMCs. The receptors were sampled from a middle-aged woman in good health. Some clones in this sample may be carry-over from other donors' samples. Both conserved end residues are part of each CDR3. A D gene is named only where the DNA matches it firmly. Only part of the rows carry a size: once, few, many, or a class if the clone is expanded.

d_gene	j_gene	v_gene	abundance	CDR3nt	CDR3aa
-	TRBJ1-2	TRBV28	-	TGTGCCAGCAGTTTAGGGGACGTCGGTTATGGCTACACCTTC	CASSLGDVGYGYTF
-	TRBJ2-3	TRBV5-3	-	TGTGCCAGAAGCTTGGTCAGGGAGAGCACAGATACGCAGTATTTT	CARSLVRESTDTQYF
TRBD2	TRBJ2-2	TRBV5-4	-	TGTGCCACACGCAGAGCGGGAGGGCCCGGGGAGCTGTTTTTT	CATRRAGGPGELFF
TRBD1	TRBJ1-2	TRBV9	once	TGTGCCAGCAGCATATCCGGGACAGACTATGGCTACACCTTC	CASSISGTDYGYTF
TRBD1	TRBJ1-4	TRBV30	-	TGTGCCTGGAATACAGGGGGTTGGGAAAAACTGTTTTTT	CAWNTGGWEKLFF
-	TRBJ1-3	TRBV7-3	-	TGTGCCAGCAGCTTAACCGGTTCTGGAAACACCATATATTTT	CASSLTGSGNTIYF
TRBD2	TRBJ2-1	TRBV6-1	-	TGTGCCAGCAGTGTTTGGCGGGAGGCCCTTAATGAGCAGTTCTTC	CASSVWREALNEQFF
-	TRBJ1-5	TRBV7-2	-	TGTGCCAGCAGCTTCCCGGGGCAGCCCCAGCATTTT	CASSFPGQPQHF
-	TRBJ2-1	TRBV11-1	-	TGTGCCAGCAGCGAACGGGCCTTGGAAGGGGACAATGAGCAGTTCTTC	CASSERALEGDNEQFF
-	TRBJ1-1	TRBV6-6	-	TGTGCCAGCAGTTACTCGTATAGGAACACTGAAGCTTTCTTT	CASSYSYRNTEAFF
-	TRBJ1-5	TRBV7-9	-	TGTGCCAGCAGCAGCCCCAGGGTAGGTTATAGCAATCAGCCCCAGCATTTT	CASSSPRVGYSNQPQHF
TRBD1	TRBJ2-2	TRBV19	-	TGTGCCAGTAGTAACTGGACAGGAAGGAACACCGGGGAGCTGTTTTTT	CASSNWTGRNTGELFF
TRBD1	TRBJ1-2	TRBV2	-	TGTGCCAGCAGGGTACAGGGGAGAGGAGGCTACACCTTC	CASRVQGRGGYTF
-	TRBJ1-1	TRBV19	-	TGTGCCAGTAGTATATCTCCGGGGCGCGGGACTGAAGCTTTCTTT	CASSISPGRGTEAFF
TRBD1	TRBJ1-2	TRBV11-1	-	TGTGCCAGCAGCGCGGGGACAGTATCAAACTATGGCTACACCTTC	CASSAGTVSNYGYTF
TRBD2	TRBJ2-3	TRBV6-1	many	TGTGCCAGCAAACGACTAGCGGGCAGCACAGATACGCAGTATTTT	CASKRLAGSTDTQYF
-	TRBJ2-5	TRBV27	once	TGTGCCAGCAGTTACAACAGGAACCAAGAGACCCAGTACTTC	CASSYNRNQETQYF
-	TRBJ2-4	TRBV6-6	-	TGTGCCAGCAGGACGCCGGGACTTCCACTGCAGTACTTC	CASRTPGLPLQYF
-	TRBJ1-2	TRBV21-1	-	TGTGCCAGCAGCACTGGACAGGGTTGGTATGGCTACACCTTC	CASSTGQGWYGYTF
TRBD2	TRBJ2-1	TRBV10-3	-	TGTGCCATCAATCGCGGACTAGCGGGAGATGGTGAGCAGTTCTTC	CAINRGLAGDGEQFF
-	TRBJ2-2	TRBV7-9	-	TGTGCCAGCAGCGCCCTTGCGGCCGGGGAGCTGTTTTTT	CASSALAAGELFF
-	TRBJ1-2	TRBV6-5	-	TGTGCCAGCAGTTACTCGATACGGGGTTGGGATGGCTACACCTTC	CASSYSIRGWDGYTF
TRBD2	TRBJ2-2	TRBV5-6	-	TGTGCCAGCAGCTTGGCCCTAGCGGGAGAAGTAGGGGAGCTGTTTTTT	CASSLALAGEVGELFF
-	TRBJ2-5	TRBV25-1	-	TGTGCCAGCAGTGCTGGGGGTGGGGAGACCCAGTACTTC	CASSAGGGETQYF
-	TRBJ2-1	TRBV7-9	once	TGTGCCAGCAGCCCTCGGACTGGCTTGGGGTACAATGAGCAGTTCTTC	CASSPRTGLGYNEQFF
TRBD2	TRBJ2-3	TRBV19	-	TGTGCCAGTAGTACTCCCATCGGCGGCGGGAGGTTAGGCACAGATACGCAGTATTTT	CASSTPIGGGRLGTDTQYF
TRBD1	TRBJ1-3	TRBV14	-	TGTGCCAGCAGCCAACAGGGGGCTTCTGGAAACACCATATATTTT	CASSQQGASGNTIYF
TRBD1	TRBJ1-2	TRBV5-4	-	TGTGCCAGCAGCCGCGGGACAGGGGGCTCCCTCTATGGCTACACCTTC	CASSRGTGGSLYGYTF
-	TRBJ2-1	TRBV7-7	-	TGTGCCAGCAGCTTAGCGACATACAATGAGCAGTTCTTC	CASSLATYNEQFF
-	TRBJ1-3	TRBV7-9	-	TGTGCCAGCAGCGCTGACCGCTACTCTGGAAACACCATATATTTT	CASSADRYSGNTIYF
-	TRBJ2-7	TRBV11-3	-	TGTGCCAGCAGCTCCGGCGGGAATCTCTACGAGCAGTACTTC	CASSSGGNLYEQYF
-	TRBJ1-5	TRBV10-3	-	TGTGCCATCAGTGAGGCAGCTAATCAGCCCCAGCATTTT	CAISEAANQPQHF